A single sample gave rise to the 28 T cell receptor beta chains below, sequenced in a study of blood T cell repertoires in COVID-19. Sequenced by immunoSEQ multiplex PCR; TCRdb stores in-frame clones only, minus some. The repertoire holds 330,000 or so clones, with 92% as singletons. The sequenced material came from PBMCs or T cells enriched from blood (not recorded which). The receptors here all came from a woman aged 25 to 39 who had recovered from COVID-19.

The V gene is TRBV28, the J gene TRBJ1-5; tentative D call: TRBD1 (5 bases). The germline V gene has CDR1 MDHEN and CDR2 SYDVKM. V was shortened by 5 bases and J by 9 bases, with 14 bases between the two germline ends. The CDR3 length is 13 residues. CDR3: CASSPSQGPPQHF. CDR3 DNA: TGTGCCAGCAGTCCCAGTCAGGGCCCGCCCCAGCATTTT. The full variable domain, completed using reference TRBV28 and TRBJ1-5, is DVKVTQSSRYLVKRTGEKVFLECVQDMDHENMFWYRQDPGLGLRLIYFSYDVKMKEKGDIPEGYSVSREKKERFSLILESASTNQTSMYLCASSPSQGPPQHFGDGTRLSIL.

The CDR3 here is CASSLGRQGYGYTF. The CDR3 coding sequence is TGTGCCAGCAGCTTAGGTCGACAGGGGTATGGCTACACCTTC. This sequence joins TRBV7-8 and TRBJ1-2; 8 nucleotides align to TRBD1. Per the germline V gene, CDR1 is SGHVS and CDR2 is FQNEAQ. V lost 1 base, J lost 5 bases, and 3 bases stayed unmatched. The CDR3 runs 14 residues.

The V gene is TRBV25-1, the J gene TRBJ2-3; no clear D gene. V was cut by 1 base and J by 2 bases, with 10 bases left in between. The CDR3 covers 15 residues. Germline-derived CDR1 and CDR2 are MGHDK and SYGVNS. The CDR3 here is CASSEFLLNTDTQYF. CDR3 DNA sequence: TGTGCCAGCAGTGAATTTCTCTTAAACACAGATACGCAGTATTTT.

The table lists this clone with a count of one. J is TRBJ1-3 and V is TRBV13, with D possibly being TRBD1 (5 bases). The germline CDR1 and CDR2 sequences are PRHDT and FYEKMQ (reference sequence). The CDR3 has 16 residues. The V end was cut by 1 base, the J end by 0 bases, with 10 bases between. The CDR3 sequence: CASSLARRGSGNTIYF. CDR3 nucleotides: TGTGCCAGCAGCTTAGCGCGGAGGGGCTCTGGAAACACCATATATTTT.

The chain is built from TRBV4-1 and TRBJ2-1; the D gene is possibly TRBD2 (5 bases). In germline, CDR1 is MGHRA, CDR2 YSYEKL. This CDR3 contains 16 residues. V lost 5 bases to trimming and J lost 3 bases, with 17 bases between them. The CDR3: CASSSGRGESYNEQFF. CDR3 nucleotides: TGCGCCAGCAGCTCAGGACGGGGAGAAAGCTACAATGAGCAGTTCTTC.

The rearrangement joins TRBV5-1 to TRBJ1-1; 9 nucleotides agree with TRBD1. The J segment lost 5 bases and the V segment lost 5 bases, leaving 10 bases of the junction unmatched. Germline V gives CDR1 SGHRS, CDR2 YFSETQ. The CDR3 has 15 amino acids. The CDR3: CASSNKDRGSTEAFF. The CDR3 bases are TGCGCCAGCAGTAACAAGGACAGGGGTAGTACTGAAGCTTTCTTT.

The rearrangement joins TRBV2 to TRBJ1-5; D not resolved. Per germline, CDR1 SNHLY and CDR2 FYNNEI. Trimming cost V 10 bases and J 0 bases, with 13 bases left between them. The CDR3 runs to 14 residues. CDR3 protein: CATTQSYSNQPQHF. As DNA, the CDR3 is TGTGCCACCACACAGAGCTATAGCAATCAGCCCCAGCATTTT.

The table lists this clone with a count of one. The rearrangement joins TRBV29-1 to TRBJ1-2, with 9 nucleotides matching TRBD1. The J segment lost 8 bases and the V segment lost 4 bases, leaving 5 bases of the junction unmatched. This CDR3 region has 12 residues. Germline V gene lookup returns CDR1 SQVTM and CDR2 ANQGSEA. The CDR3 coding sequence is TGCAGCGTTGGCGACAGGGGGGAAGGCTACACCTTC. This gives the protein CSVGDRGEGYTF.

The chain couples TRBV3-1 (or the pseudogene TRBV3-2) to TRBJ1-2; no firm D call. The germline V gene encodes CDR1 LGHDT and CDR2 YNNKEL (reference sequence). The CDR3 totals 15 residues. V was shortened by 0 bases and J by 4 bases, with 12 bases between the two germline ends. The CDR3 spells CASSQDLGVSYGYTF. Written as DNA, the CDR3 is TGTGCCAGCAGCCAAGATTTGGGAGTTTCCTATGGCTACACCTTC.

This chain joins TRBV19 and TRBJ1-2, with TRBD1 as a possible D gene (5 bases). The ends were cut back, 2 bases at V and 3 bases at J, with 16 bases in the middle. This CDR3 spans 16 amino acids. Germline CDR1 LNHDA, CDR2 SQIVND (reference sequence). CDR3 DNA sequence: TGTGCCAGTAGTATATTGTTCCCCGGACACCACTATGGCTACACCTTC. It encodes CASSILFPGHHYGYTF.

The genes are TRBV28 and TRBJ1-1; tentatively, D is TRBD1 (6 bases). V was cut by 1 base and J by 3 bases, with 15 bases left in between. The germline gives CDR1 MDHEN, CDR2 SYDVKM. There are 16 residues in the CDR3. The CDR3 region has the DNA TGTGCCAGCAGTTTATTGCGGACAGCCGAGTACACTGAAGCTTTCTTT. Residues: CASSLLRTAEYTEAFF.

The table lists this clone with a few counts. The chain is built from TRBV19 and TRBJ1-5; 11 nucleotides match TRBD1. Losses at the gene ends were 10 bases for V and 2 bases for J; bases not matched to a gene: 7. The CDR3 has 15 amino acids. From germline, CDR1 is LNHDA and CDR2 SQIVND (reference sequence). CDR3 DNA: TGTGCCACACGGACAGGGGGCTATGGCAATCAGCCCCAGCATTTT. It yields the protein CATRTGGYGNQPQHF.

This clone has just one count. This chain links TRBV29-1 with TRBJ2-1, with D perhaps TRBD1 (6 bases). CDR1 and CDR2 (germline): SQVTM, ANQGSEA. The CDR3 has 18 amino acids. The V end was cut by 0 bases, the J end by 7 bases, with 25 bases between. The CDR3 DNA follows: TGCAGCGTTGAAGATGGGGGCAGTTACGGGGCAAATCGGAATGAGCAGTTCTTC. This translates into CSVEDGGSYGANRNEQFF.

The rearrangement links TRBV6-1 to TRBJ1-1; possible D gene TRBD1, 6 bases. The CDR3 length is 15 residues. Germline V lookup: CDR1 MNHNS, CDR2 SASEGT. V was shortened by 7 bases and J by 2 bases, with 17 bases between the two germline ends. CDR3 amino acids: CASTNTGTSNTEAFF. CDR3 coding DNA: TGTGCCAGCACAAACACCGGGACATCAAACACTGAAGCTTTCTTT.

This chain joins TRBV20-1 and TRBJ1-6; no reliable D call. The CDR3 consists of 13 residues. Trimming pared 3 bases from V and 4 bases from J, leaving 7 bases between. Germline loops: CDR1 DFQATT, CDR2 SNEGSKA (reference sequence). CDR3 protein: CSASPPYNSPLHF. Written as DNA, the CDR3 is TGCAGTGCTAGTCCCCCGTATAATTCACCCCTCCACTTT.

V usage is TRBV2 and J usage is TRBJ1-5, with 7 bases that match TRBD1. CDR1 is SNHLY, CDR2 FYNNEI, per germline. The V segment lost 3 bases and the J segment 7 bases; nucleotides outside the gene matches: 6. This CDR3 has 14 amino acids. The CDR3 region is CASSERGRQQPQHF. The CDR3 nucleotides are TGTGCCAGCAGTGAGAGGGGGCGGCAGCAGCCCCAGCATTTT. Together with reference TRBV2 and TRBJ1-5, the CDR3 gives the full variable domain: EPEVTQTPSHQVTQMGQEVILRCVPISNHLYFYWYRQILGQKVEFLVSFYNNEISEKSEIFDDQFSVERPDGSNFTLKIRSTKLEDSAMYFCASSERGRQQPQHFGDGTRLSIL.

V and J are TRBV6-2 or TRBV6-3 and TRBJ2-5; D perhaps matches TRBD2 (5 bases). Between the trimmed V and J ends, which lost 2 bases and 4 bases, there was a span of 11 bases. The CDR3 runs 14 residues. The germline V gene has CDR1 MNHEY and CDR2 SVGEGT. CDR3 in amino acids: CASSYVEAGETQYF. CDR3 DNA: TGTGCCAGCAGTTACGTGGAGGCTGGAGAGACCCAGTACTTC.

CDR3 nucleotides: TGTGCCAGCAGGAGTCTAGCGGGGGGGATTTCGGATACGCAGTATTTT. This encodes CASRSLAGGISDTQYF. The V gene is TRBV28, the J gene TRBJ2-3, with 12 bases that match TRBD2. With V trimmed by 6 bases and J by 6 bases, 10 bases remained unmatched. Germline lookup yields CDR1 MDHEN and CDR2 SYDVKM. This CDR3 is 16 amino acids long.

V and J are TRBV6-2 or TRBV6-3 and TRBJ2-2; no definite D call. The V gene's germline CDR1 is MNHEY and CDR2 SVGEGT. Between the trimmed V and J ends, which lost 2 bases and 4 bases, there was a span of 14 bases. The CDR3 is made up of 16 amino acids. The CDR3 loop reads CASSYAQPRGTGELFF. Written as DNA, the CDR3 is TGTGCCAGCAGTTACGCACAGCCCCGTGGCACCGGGGAGCTGTTTTTT.

The CDR3 loop reads CASQIGDFPRAAFF. In DNA form, the CDR3 reads TGTGCCAGCCAAATTGGAGATTTTCCGCGAGCCGCTTTCTTT. V usage is TRBV6-5 and J usage is TRBJ1-1; unclear D gene. CDR3 length equals 14 residues. The V end was cut by 8 bases, the J end by 11 bases, with 24 bases between. Per the germline V gene, CDR1 is MNHEY and CDR2 is SVGAGI.

This chain links TRBV7-9 with TRBJ1-1, with no clear D. The CDR3 covers 14 residues. V was trimmed by 4 bases and J by 0 bases, leaving 9 bases between them. Germline CDR1 reads SEHNR; CDR2 reads FQNEAQ (reference sequence). The CDR3 protein is CASSSGLVNTEAFF. DNA for the CDR3: TGTGCCAGCAGCTCTGGACTCGTGAACACTGAAGCTTTCTTT.

DNA of the CDR3: TGTGCCAGCAGTTCCCTCACAGATACGCAGTATTTT. It yields the protein CASSSLTDTQYF. V is TRBV6-2 or TRBV6-3 and J is TRBJ2-3; D is unresolved. The CDR3 length is 12 residues. Germline V gives CDR1 MNHEY, CDR2 SVGEGT. V was cut by 4 bases and J by 2 bases, with 4 bases left in between.

The rearrangement joins TRBV6-5 to TRBJ1-5; the D is unclear. Germline V gene sequence: CDR1 MNHEY, CDR2 SVGAGI. Trimming took off 6 bases at V and 10 bases at J, with 16 bases between the two ends. CDR3 length: 13 amino acids. The CDR3 nucleotides read TGTGCCAGCAGGAGATCGGGAGAAGGACCCCAGCATTTT. Translation: CASRRSGEGPQHF.

The chain uses TRBV7-2 and TRBJ2-7, with 7 positions matching TRBD2. The junction had 6 bases not matched to a gene; V was cut back by 1 base and J by 6 bases. The germline V gene encodes CDR1 SGHTA and CDR2 FQGNSA. The CDR3 spans 14 residues. The CDR3 bases are TGTGCCAGCAGCTTAGAGCGGGGAGGGATCGAGCAGTACTTC. Protein sequence: CASSLERGGIEQYF.

The CDR3 DNA is TGTGCCAGCAGCTTAGGGGTAGCGGGGGGGCCCTGGGATACGCAGTATTTT. Residues: CASSLGVAGGPWDTQYF. The rearrangement joins TRBV11-2 to TRBJ2-3, with 11 bases lining up with TRBD2. Germline V gene sequence: CDR1 SGHAT, CDR2 FQNNGV. This CDR3 has 17 amino acids. Losses at the gene ends were 1 base for V and 6 bases for J; bases not matched to a gene: 9.

The rearrangement joins TRBV6-2 or TRBV6-3 to TRBJ1-6; D remains ambiguous. The germline V gene encodes CDR1 MNHEY and CDR2 SVGEGT. V was cut by 6 bases and J by 0 bases, with 12 bases left in between. The CDR3 contains 16 residues. The CDR3 DNA follows: TGTGCCAGCAGCCCTGGTGGGCGCTCCTATAATTCACCCCTCCACTTT. This encodes CASSPGGRSYNSPLHF.

The V gene is TRBV19, the J gene TRBJ1-5; tentatively, D is TRBD1 (5 bases). Per the germline V gene, CDR1 is LNHDA and CDR2 is SQIVND (reference sequence). CDR3 size: 14 residues. V lost 6 bases and J 3 bases, leaving 12 bases between the germline ends. The CDR3 loop is CASRRGPTNQPQHF. As DNA, the CDR3 is TGTGCCAGTAGGCGGGGCCCTACCAATCAGCCCCAGCATTTT.

The chain recombines TRBV7-8 with TRBJ2-1, with 7 bases identical to TRBD1. This CDR3 region has 16 residues. J lost 3 bases, V lost 7 bases, and 12 bases had no gene match. Germline-derived CDR1 and CDR2 are SGHVS and FQNEAQ. Written as DNA, the CDR3 is TGTGCCAGCAACCAATTTAGAGGGGGCTTCTACAATGAGCAGTTCTTC. Protein: CASNQFRGGFYNEQFF. The whole variable domain, filled in from reference TRBV7-8 and TRBJ2-1, reads GAGVSQSPRYKVAKRGQDVALRCDPISGHVSLFWYQQALGQGPEFLTYFQNEAQLDKSGLPSDRFFAERPEGSVSTLKIQRTQQEDSAVYLCASNQFRGGFYNEQFFGPGTRLTVL.